This T cell receptor beta chain was sequenced for a study of neurological immune-mediated disorders (dated by TCRdb to about 2019). At the level of the whole study: The study compared peripheral blood TCR-beta repertoires of HTLV-I-associated myelopathy (HAM/TSP) patients, multiple sclerosis patients and healthy controls using UMI-based sequencing. The 85 to 110 TCR-beta libraries included longitudinal samples, technical triplicates and paired sorted CD4+ and CD8+ T-cell subsets alongside PBMC samples. Longitudinal HAM/TSP and healthy donors had 3 time-points each (roughly 3-45 month intervals). The cohort included approximately 68 subjects: some 15 with HAM/TSP, about 34 with multiple sclerosis, and 20 or so healthy controls. General study outcomes and caveats: TCR clonal expansion was highest in HAM/TSP patients and lowest in MS patients, with MS patients falling below even healthy controls. Across subjects, expanded clones never shared an identical CDR3 amino acid sequence, which suggests that the TCR-beta repertoires in every group were private.

Compared with germline, V lacks 7 bases and J lacks 2 bases; bases without a gene match: 5. Via the germline V gene, CDR1 is MDHEN and CDR2 SYDVKM. The CDR3 runs 13 residues from the cysteine to the phenylalanine. Only the CDR3 portion is preserved as DNA: 39 bases, with reading frame beginning at the first base. The time point label, as the study defines it: longitudinal time-point 1 (baseline). Blood bank volunteers in Maryland, USA served as the healthy controls. Libraries from unsorted PBMCs were made from 2 million PBMCs kept in RNAlater at -80 degrees C until RNA extraction. Peripheral blood was subjected to Ficoll-Hypaque density gradient centrifugation to isolate PBMCs, which were then cryopreserved in liquid nitrogen. This clonotype was observed many times. Its antigen is still unknown. No quality values exist for individual bases; no much larger clone is one base distant. cDNA was synthesized by template-switch 5'RACE using a primer carrying a 10-nucleotide random unique molecular identifier by which each TCR transcript was tagged. Every sequencing run covered 15-18 subjects and yielded more than 170 million TCR-beta sequences. Total RNA was extracted with the RNeasy kit. The KAPA Real-time Library Amplification kit was used to amplify TCR-beta VDJ regions with primers targeting the TCR constant region and the 5'RACE anchor. A first PCR added sample indexes and Illumina adaptors, after which a second PCR increased the library yield. After Ampure bead purification, the TCR product of roughly 650 bp was size-selected on a 2% E-gel SizeSelection system. Before pooling, libraries had their quality checked on a Bioanalyzer, their concentration measured with Qubit, and their quantity determined with the Kapa Library Quantification kit. Libraries were sequenced paired-end 2 x 150 bp on an Illumina HiSeq 2500. To increase sequence diversity, about 23-30% phiX was spiked into each library pool. In the paper's pipeline: Quality-filtered reads were processed with the UMI-based MiGEC pipeline, and over 85% of raw TCR sequences were removed by the MiGEC pipeline during error correction. IMGT germline references were used for alignment of VDJ genes, and clonotypes were defined by a unique CDR3 amino acid sequence together with V-J genes. Clonal expansion, Shannon diversity and CDR3 relatedness (CalcPairwiseDistances, ClusterSamples) were evaluated with VDJtools, and phylogenetic trees were built with CLCbio workbench. Clones with at least 8 unique UMIs were defined as expanded, with this threshold being based on coefficient-of-variation modelling across technical triplicates. Clones were called with MiXCR by TCRdb after fastp trimmed the public reads at Q25, and only in-frame beta chains were retained. A single entry per CDR3 protein holds the most common genes and DNA from its merged rows. It is TCRdb's table, rather than the study itself, that gives the V and J calls and clone size. This sample holds tens of thousands of distinct CDR3 sequences; about 10% were observed only once. The top ten hold about 9.6% of the sample.

The sequenced sample was PBMCs. This clonotype was obtained from a man aged 25-45 years in good health. Here the chain combines TRBV28 and TRBJ2-7, with TRBD1 identical over 7 junction bases. CDR3 sequence: CASTLQGPYEQYF. The nucleotide sequence reads TGTGCCAGCACTCTACAGGGGCCCTACGAGCAGTACTTC.